One sample yielded the 22 T cell receptor beta chains listed below, sequenced in a study of blood T cells in healthy people across ages. PCR was performed a second time for about 7 to 12 cycles using a sample-barcoded 5' primer and a J-beta primer mix. MiXCR, run by TCRdb on the 5' RACE reads, gives a single entry per CDR3 protein. Seen here are 550,000 to 800,000 distinct CDR3 sequences, around 21% observed once, and the top ten hold 3% to 4.5%. The sample comprised blood. Receptors originate from a man in his 70s in good health.

As concerns this clonotype: With a much larger clone just one base away, this may be a read error. This chain uses TRBV5-1 with TRBJ2-7; TRBD1 matches 7 bases. Germline values: CDR1 SGHRS, CDR2 YFSETQ. After removal of 2 bases from V and 1 base from J, the junction contained 3 bases not matched to a gene. The CDR3 spans 14 residues. The CDR3 DNA reads TGCGCCAGCAGCTTTATGACAGGGTCCTACGAGCAGTACTTC. It is translated as CASSFMTGSYEQYF.

This chain joins TRBV14 and TRBJ2-1, with D possibly being TRBD2 (5 bases). The assigned J gene may be wrong: the sequence end matches TRBJ2-7 better. Germline V gene lookup returns CDR1 SGHDN and CDR2 FVKESK. The CDR3 extends over 14 amino acids. The CDR3 bases are TGTGCCAGCAGCCACTTCCGGGATAACAATGAGCAGTACTTC. Translated: CASSHFRDNNEQYF.

This clonotype was counted a few times. This rearrangement joins TRBV2 to TRBJ2-5, with D possibly matching TRBD1 (6 bases). TRBJ2-7 explains the end of the DNA better; the J call may be wrong. Germline V lookup: CDR1 SNHLY, CDR2 FYNNEI. This CDR3 contains 15 residues. For the CDR3, the DNA is TGTGCCAGCAGTACAGACAGGCAGTCCCCCTACGAGCAGTACTTC. Protein product: CASSTDRQSPYEQYF.

The rearrangement joins TRBV6-5 to TRBJ1-1, with D unclear. Trimming left V 5 bases short and J 5 bases short, with 15 bases between. The CDR3 runs 14 residues. The germline gives CDR1 MNHEY, CDR2 SVGAGI. For the CDR3, the DNA is TGTGCCAGCAGTACTAGCCCGGGGTGGACTGAAGCTTTCTTT. Protein sequence: CASSTSPGWTEAFF.

This clonotype was found once. At one of its ends the junction is not consistent with the germline gene, which may arise from a read error. The J gene is TRBJ1-1, the V gene TRBV5-1; TRBD1 agrees at 11 bases. CDR1 and CDR2 (germline): SGHRS, YFSETQ. This CDR3 has 14 amino acids. In DNA form, the CDR3 reads TGTGCCAGCAGTTTTGGACAGGGGGCCGGTGAAGCTTTCTTT. Translation: CASSFGQGAGEAFF.

The rearrangement links TRBV18 to TRBJ1-2; the match to TRBD1 covers 7 bases. After removal of 0 bases from V and 10 bases from J, the junction contained 8 bases not matched to a gene. Per the germline V gene, CDR1 is KGHSH and CDR2 is LQKENI. This CDR3 contains 14 residues. The CDR3 is CASSPPQGGLDYTF. CDR3 bases: TGTGCCAGCTCACCACCGCAGGGGGGTCTTGACTACACCTTC.

The chain has TRBV6-1 and TRBJ1-6; 8 bases are a match to TRBD1. The CDR3 length is 13 residues. The trim removed 2 bases at V and 9 bases at J, leaving 0 bases unmatched. Germline values: CDR1 MNHNS, CDR2 SASEGT. CDR3 amino acids: CASSETGGSPLHF. CDR3 bases: TGTGCCAGCAGTGAAACAGGGGGTTCACCCCTCCACTTT.

The chain is built from TRBV2 and TRBJ2-7; 7 nucleotides match TRBD2. Germline V lookup: CDR1 SNHLY, CDR2 FYNNEI. J lost 3 bases, V lost 6 bases, and 2 bases had no gene match. The CDR3 runs 12 residues. CDR3 sequence (DNA): TGTGCCAGCAGCGGACTAGTCTACGAGCAGTACTTC. It translates to CASSGLVYEQYF.

A few counts support this clonotype. The chain combines TRBV28 with TRBJ2-5; the match to TRBD2 covers 14 bases. Germline assignment: CDR1 MDHEN and CDR2 SYDVKM. J was trimmed by 5 bases and V by 8 bases; bases with no gene match: 13. The CDR3 runs 17 residues. DNA for the CDR3: TGTGCCAGCTCAAATGCCCAGGGACTAGCGGGAGTTGAGACCCAGTACTTC. This gives the protein CASSNAQGLAGVETQYF.

This clonotype was observed a handful of times. The chain has TRBV6-6 and TRBJ1-5, with a possible D match to TRBD1 (5 bases). The V end was cut by 1 base, the J end by 6 bases, with 7 bases between. From germline, CDR1 is MNHNY and CDR2 SVGAGI (reference sequence). The CDR3 sequence is 13 residues long. CDR3 residues: CASSYLGVQPQHF. The CDR3 DNA reads TGTGCCAGCAGTTACTTAGGGGTTCAGCCCCAGCATTTT.

This clonotype was found many times. The chain joins TRBV9 to TRBJ2-5, with D hard to call. CDR1 and CDR2 from the germline V gene are SGDLS and YYNGEE. This CDR3 spans 13 amino acids. V lost 4 bases to trimming and J lost 3 bases, with 10 bases between them. The chain's CDR3 is CASSPESKETQYF. The CDR3 DNA reads TGTGCCAGCAGCCCCGAATCTAAAGAGACCCAGTACTTC.

V gene TRBV20-1 combines with J gene TRBJ1-1, with 9 bases fitting TRBD1. The V segment lost 6 bases and the J segment 3 bases; nucleotides outside the gene matches: 14. Germline CDR1 reads DFQATT; CDR2 reads SNEGSKA (reference sequence). CDR3 length: 16 residues. The CDR3 DNA reads as TGCAGTGCGAGGACAGGGGATAGATTAGGGGACACTGAAGCTTTCTTT. Protein sequence: CSARTGDRLGDTEAFF.

The sample holds a few counts of this clonotype. Germline and junction disagree at one end, which may indicate a read error. The genes are TRBV20-1 and TRBJ2-5, with TRBD2 matching over 7 bases. The CDR3 loop spans 16 amino acids. Germline CDR1 DFQATT, CDR2 SNEGSKA (reference sequence). The CDR3 loop reads CSAYRGGRAYQEAQYF. The CDR3 coding sequence is TGCAGTGCTTATCGGGGCGGGAGAGCGTACCAAGAGGCCCAGTACTTC.

The rearrangement joins TRBV12-3 or TRBV12-4 to TRBJ2-1, with 12 bases that match TRBD2. V lost 4 bases and J lost 8; bases outside the gene matches: 9. The CDR3 length is 16 residues. This CDR3 is CASSSGTSGSWYEQFF. The CDR3 DNA reads as TGTGCCAGCAGTTCCGGGACTAGCGGGTCCTGGTATGAGCAGTTCTTC.

This clonotype occurred a few times. The chain employs TRBV6-1 and TRBJ2-7; D remains ambiguous. The CDR3 is made up of 13 amino acids. The ends were cut back, 2 bases at V and 3 bases at J, with 8 bases in the middle. CDR1 and CDR2 from the germline V gene are MNHNS and SASEGT. CDR3 in amino acids: CASSESDNYEQYF. The CDR3 DNA is TGTGCCAGCAGTGAAAGTGACAACTACGAGCAGTACTTC.

The chain links TRBV7-2 to TRBJ1-4, with 9 positions matching TRBD1. V lost 5 bases, J lost 5 bases, and 3 bases stayed unmatched. The CDR3 length is 14 residues. Germline-derived CDR1 and CDR2 are SGHTA and FQGNSA. The CDR3 loop is CASSTGTGNEKLFF. CDR3 bases: TGTGCCAGCAGCACCGGGACAGGGAATGAAAAACTGTTTTTT.

The chain carries TRBV13 and TRBJ2-5; 7 bases align to TRBD2. Germline V gene sequence: CDR1 PRHDT, CDR2 FYEKMQ (reference sequence). The CDR3 loop spans 13 amino acids. The ends lost 8 bases at V and 1 base at J; junction bases unmatched: 4. This CDR3 is CASCASGQETQYF. CDR3 coding DNA: TGTGCCAGCTGCGCTAGCGGCCAAGAGACCCAGTACTTC.

The genes are TRBV20-1 and TRBJ1-1; TRBD1 matches 7 bases. The V and J ends lost 2 bases and 5 bases, in that order; junction bases with no gene match: 8. Germline values: CDR1 DFQATT, CDR2 SNEGSKA (reference sequence). The CDR3 is 14 residues long. CDR3 sequence (DNA): TGCAGTGCTAGACTGACAGGGAAGGAGACTGAAGCTTTCTTT. It is translated as CSARLTGKETEAFF.

This clonotype was seen only a few times. This chain joins TRBV6-5 and TRBJ2-2, with a tentative D call TRBD1 (5 bases). This CDR3 contains 13 residues. Germline lookup yields CDR1 MNHEY and CDR2 SVGAGI. V shed 6 bases and J shed 8 bases, with 13 bases lying between them. The CDR3 nucleotides are TGTGCCAGCAGAACAGGAAGCCAAGGGGAGCTGTTTTTT. As protein: CASRTGSQGELFF.

V gene TRBV11-2 combines with J gene TRBJ2-7; D gene uncertain. The germline V and J ends were trimmed by 2 bases and 3 bases, with 5 bases remaining between them. CDR1 is SGHAT and CDR2 is FQNNGV in the germline V gene. The CDR3 covers 12 residues. The chain's CDR3 is CASSLTLYEQYF. The CDR3 nucleotides read TGTGCCAGCAGCTTAACACTCTACGAGCAGTACTTC.

The CDR3 loop reads CSARRSLNTEAFF. The CDR3 DNA reads TGCAGTGCTAGAAGGTCCTTGAACACTGAAGCTTTCTTT. The chain carries TRBV20-1 and TRBJ1-1, with no clear D. This CDR3 is built from 13 residues. The V and J ends lost 2 bases and 0 bases respectively, with 7 bases between them. From germline, CDR1 is DFQATT and CDR2 SNEGSKA (reference sequence).

The table lists this clonotype with a few counts. The chain couples TRBV5-1 to TRBJ2-3; 11 bases are a match to TRBD2. CDR1 is SGHRS and CDR2 is YFSETQ in the germline V gene. This CDR3 contains 14 residues. V shed 4 bases and J 6 bases; nucleotides not matched to a gene: 4. The CDR3 bases are TGCGCCAGCAGCCGTAGCGGGAGGGAGGATACGCAGTATTTT. Translated, it gives CASSRSGREDTQYF.